The 13 T cell receptor beta chains listed next were all sequenced from one sample in a study of T-cell reconstitution after alpha-beta-depleted transplantation in children. The TCRbeta library incorporated unique molecular identifiers. TCRdb reanalysed the PCR reads using MiXCR and keeps one entry per CDR3 protein. The repertoire holds about 290,000 distinct CDR3 sequences, with 10% as singletons. The sample consisted of PBMCs, taken before TCRalphabeta/CD19-depleted stem cell transplant. The receptors shown here come from a boy in the first two years of life with acute myeloid leukemia, due to receive a stem cell transplant.

This clonotype turned up a few times. This chain connects TRBV5-1 to TRBJ1-1; maybe TRBD1 (5 bases). V lost 4 bases and J 4 bases, leaving 20 bases between the germline ends. In germline, CDR1 is SGHRS, CDR2 YFSETQ. This CDR3 is built from 16 residues. This chain's CDR3 is CASSHDSRPEPTEAFF. The CDR3 DNA reads TGCGCCAGCAGCCACGACAGTCGCCCCGAACCCACTGAAGCTTTCTTT.

This clonotype was counted ten times or more. The rearrangement joins TRBV9 to TRBJ2-1; 14 positions match TRBD2. The CDR3 runs 18 residues. Germline trimming cut 4 bases from V and 6 bases from J; bases unmatched to any gene: 12. From germline, CDR1 is SGDLS and CDR2 YYNGEE. The CDR3 coding sequence is TGTGCCAGCAGCTCTTTAACCCGACTAGCGGGAGGGGGCAATGAGCAGTTCTTC. Amino acid sequence: CASSSLTRLAGGGNEQFF.

There are many counts of this clonotype. In nucleotides, the CDR3 is TGTGCCAGCAGCTTCCGGATCTCTGGGGCCAACGTCCTGACTTTC. Protein: CASSFRISGANVLTF. This chain joins TRBV7-2 and TRBJ2-6; D remains ambiguous. CDR3 length: 15 residues. Germline CDR1 is SGHTA and CDR2 is FQGNSA. The V end was cut by 3 bases, the J end by 0 bases, with 6 bases between.

This clonotype was recorded at least ten times. The gene calls are TRBV25-1 and TRBJ2-7, with TRBD2 as a possible D gene (5 bases). Between the trimmed V and J ends, which lost 0 bases and 1 base, there was a span of 13 bases. This CDR3 region has 16 residues. Germline values: CDR1 MGHDK, CDR2 SYGVNS. This CDR3 is CASSEYDRDGSYEQYF. The CDR3 nucleotides read TGTGCCAGCAGTGAATATGACCGGGATGGGTCCTACGAGCAGTACTTC.

Ten or more counts support this clonotype. The chain uses TRBV29-1 and TRBJ2-1, with D perhaps TRBD2 (6 bases). V lost 4 bases to trimming and J lost 2 bases, with 12 bases between them. Germline CDR1 is SQVTM and CDR2 is ANQGSEA. The CDR3 is 14 residues long. The CDR3 DNA reads TGCAGCGTTGGGTCTAGCGTCCCCTACAATGAGCAGTTCTTC. This codes for CSVGSSVPYNEQFF.

This clonotype was seen many times. The V and J genes are TRBV6-5 and TRBJ1-1; D is uncertain. Germline loops: CDR1 MNHEY, CDR2 SVGAGI. The CDR3 is 14 amino acids. V was clipped by 0 bases and J by 5 bases, with 10 bases between them. CDR3 coding DNA: TGTGCCAGCAGTTACTCGGGGAGATGGACTGAAGCTTTCTTT. It yields the protein CASSYSGRWTEAFF.

The chain carries TRBV2 and TRBJ2-7, with no clear D. The CDR3 length is 13 residues. Germline V gene lookup returns CDR1 SNHLY and CDR2 FYNNEI. The V and J ends lost 6 bases and 7 bases respectively, with 16 bases between them. The CDR3, as DNA: TGTGCCAGCAGGAGCAGCGAACTGGGAGAGCAGTACTTC. Translated: CASRSSELGEQYF.

This clonotype showed up many times. The chain uses TRBV12-3 or TRBV12-4 and TRBJ1-1; D is uncertain. V lost 7 bases and J 0 bases, leaving 9 bases between the germline ends. The CDR3 sequence is 13 residues long. The CDR3 sequence: CASTRSMNTEAFF. CDR3 nucleotides: TGTGCCAGCACGAGGTCCATGAACACTGAAGCTTTCTTT.

A note on this clonotype: This may be a read error: a much more frequent sequence differs by one nucleotide. The gene calls are TRBV15 and TRBJ2-1, with D unresolved. In germline, CDR1 is LNHNV, CDR2 YYDKDF (reference sequence). There are 12 residues in the CDR3. V lost 1 base to trimming and J lost 4 bases, with 2 bases between them. CDR3 DNA sequence: TGTGCCACCAGCAGAGCTTACAATGAGCAGTTCTTC. It specifies CATSRAYNEQFF. The variable domain in full, with the rest retrieved from reference TRBV15 and TRBJ2-1, is DAMVIQNPRYQVTQFGKPVTLSCSQTLNHNVMYWYQQKSSQAPKLLFHYYDKDFNNEADTPDNFQSRRPNTSFCFLDIRSPGLGDTAMYLCATSRAYNEQFFGPGTRLTVL.

About this clonotype: This may come from a read error, since a much larger clone is one base off. This rearrangement joins TRBV7-9 to TRBJ2-1, with 11 bases identical to TRBD2. The CDR3 is made up of 14 amino acids. CDR1 SEHNR and CDR2 FQNEAQ come from the germline V gene (reference sequence). CDR3 bases: TGTGCCAGCAGCTTACTAGCGGGAGGCGATGAGCGGTTCTTC. Encoded protein: CASSLLAGGDERFF.

This clonotype was picked up many times. This chain links TRBV28 with TRBJ1-2; no clear D gene. The germline gives CDR1 MDHEN, CDR2 SYDVKM. Between the trimmed V and J ends, which lost 3 bases and 4 bases, there was a span of 12 bases. The length of the CDR3 is 14 residues. CDR3 DNA: TGTGCCAGCAGTTTGCCAGGACGCGTCTATGGCTACACCTTC. Protein: CASSLPGRVYGYTF.

This clonotype was counted only a few times. The V and J genes are TRBV7-3 and TRBJ2-1, with 10 bases fitting TRBD2. There are 14 residues in the CDR3. Germline lookup yields CDR1 SGHTA and CDR2 FQGTGA. The junction had 6 bases not matched to a gene; V was cut back by 3 bases and J by 10 bases. DNA for the CDR3: TGTGCCAGCAGCTTCGGAGCGGGAGGGGGGGAGCAGTTCTTC. Translated: CASSFGAGGGEQFF.

This clonotype turned up a few times. V usage is TRBV7-3 and J usage is TRBJ2-5; perhaps TRBD1 as D (5 bases). This CDR3 contains 15 residues. CDR1 is SGHTA and CDR2 is FQGTGA in the germline V gene. With 2 bases removed from V and 0 bases from J, the gap between germline ends came to 10 bases. For the CDR3, the DNA is TGTGCCAGCAGCTTATTAGCAGGGCACCAAGAGACCCAGTACTTC. Translated: CASSLLAGHQETQYF.